This is a list of T cell receptor beta chains from one sample in a study of cytomegalovirus exposure and HLA in healthy donors. Using immunoSEQ multiplex PCR, the repertoire was profiled, and TCRdb retains in-frame clones only, with some absent. The table lists more than 150,000 clones, 84% of them singletons. Sequencing input: PBMCs. The source of these receptors is a man aged 18 to 30 in good health and CMV-seropositive. CDR3s include the opening cysteine and the closing phenylalanine or tryptophan. A D gene is named only where the DNA matches it firmly. Where a row states a size, it is once, few, many or the class of an expanded clone; other rows omit it.

J gene | D gene | V gene | clone size | CDR3 DNA | CDR3 protein
TRBJ2-4 | NA | TRBV21-1 | NA | TGTGCCAAGGGTCGACGGGAACTAGCCAAAAACATTCAGTACTTC | CAKGRRELAKNIQYF
TRBJ2-7 | TRBD1 | TRBV30 | NA | TGTGCCTGGAGTGACGGGACAGATATCTACGAGCAGTACTTC | CAWSDGTDIYEQYF
TRBJ1-4 | NA | TRBV29-1 | NA | TGCAGCGCCGCGTACAGTTTTAATGAAAAACTGTTTTTT | CSAAYSFNEKLFF
TRBJ2-2 | NA | TRBV5-1 | NA | TGCGCCAGCAGCTTGGGACTCACCGGGGAGCTGTTTTTT | CASSLGLTGELFF
TRBJ1-5 | NA | TRBV19 | NA | TGTGCCAGTAGTATCCAGACAGGAGGCAATCAGCCCCAGCATTTT | CASSIQTGGNQPQHF
TRBJ2-1 | TRBD1 | TRBV18 | NA | TGTGCCAGCTCACCGGGACAGGGGGTCAATGAGCAGTTCTTC | CASSPGQGVNEQFF
TRBJ1-5 | NA | TRBV11-2 | NA | TGTGCCAGCAGCCCGGGGTCTGGACAGAGAAGCAATCAGCCCCAGCATTTT | CASSPGSGQRSNQPQHF
TRBJ2-7 | NA | TRBV6-6 | few | TGTGCCAGCAGCCACCGGGACACGCAAGGTTTCGAGCAGTACTTC | CASSHRDTQGFEQYF
TRBJ2-7 | TRBD2 | TRBV29-1 | NA | TGCAGCGTTGATGGGGGGGTTGGTACCGACGAGCAGTACTTC | CSVDGGVGTDEQYF
TRBJ1-1 | NA | TRBV6-6 | few | TGTGCCAGCAGCAGGGGACAAGACCTGCCGGCTTTCTTT | CASSRGQDLPAFF
TRBJ1-2 | NA | TRBV28 | NA | TGTGCCAGCACCCAGGACAGCTTCTTCTCTGGCTACACCTTC | CASTQDSFFSGYTF
TRBJ2-2 | NA | TRBV19 | few | TGTGCCAGTAGTATGCGCGAGGTCGGGGAGCTGTTTTTT | CASSMREVGELFF
TRBJ2-3 | NA | TRBV27 | many | TGTGCCAGGGGGCAGGACCGGAGCACAGATACGCAGTATTTT | CARGQDRSTDTQYF
TRBJ2-3 | NA | TRBV7-8 | once | TGTGCCAGCAGCGCGTCTGGCAGGGACACAGATACGCAGTATTTT | CASSASGRDTDTQYF
TRBJ1-2 | NA | TRBV28 | NA | TGTGCCAGCAGCCCAACGCGGACCGGGATTAACTATGGCTACACCTTC | CASSPTRTGINYGYTF
TRBJ2-2 | TRBD2 | TRBV9 | NA | TGTGCCAGCAGCCCCCGACTAGCGGGAGGGAATACGAACACCGGGGAGCTGTTTTTT | CASSPRLAGGNTNTGELFF
TRBJ2-7 | TRBD2 | TRBV6-5 | NA | TGTGCCAGCAGTTACGCGGGAGTTAACTACGAGCAGTACTTC | CASSYAGVNYEQYF
TRBJ2-1 | TRBD2 | TRBV2 | NA | TGTGCCAGCAGTGAAGAGTCTAGCGGGTTTCCATACAATGAGCAGTTCTTC | CASSEESSGFPYNEQFF
TRBJ1-1 | NA | TRBV6-1 | NA | TGTGCCAGCAGTGACGGGGGGTGGGTCACTGAAGCTTTCTTT | CASSDGGWVTEAFF
TRBJ2-4 | NA | TRBV5-6 | NA | TGTGCCAGCAGCTTTAGACGACAGAACCCAGCCAAAAACATTCAGTACTTC | CASSFRRQNPAKNIQYF
TRBJ2-7 | TRBD2 | TRBV2 | NA | TGTGCCAGCAGTCGGACTAGCGACTACGAGCAGTACTTC | CASSRTSDYEQYF
TRBJ2-5 | TRBD1 | TRBV6-5 | NA | TGTGCCAGCAGTTATGGGGACAGCAATAGTGGTGAGACCCAGTACTTC | CASSYGDSNSGETQYF
TRBJ1-1 | NA | TRBV18 | NA | TGTGCCAGCTCCCCCAGGGGACGGCCTTTGGGCACTGAAGCTTTCTTT | CASSPRGRPLGTEAFF
TRBJ2-3 | TRBD1 | TRBV18 | NA | TGTGCCAGCTCACCGACAGGGACAGACACAGATACGCAGTATTTT | CASSPTGTDTDTQYF
TRBJ2-6 | NA | TRBV19 | NA | TGTGCCAGTAGTATGGGCCTCTCTGGGGCCAACGTCCTGACTTTC | CASSMGLSGANVLTF
TRBJ2-1 | NA | TRBV6-6 | few | TGTGCCAGCAGTTACGTTCCATACAATGAGCAGTTCTTC | CASSYVPYNEQFF
TRBJ2-7 | TRBD2 | TRBV27 | NA | TGTGCCAGCAGTCTTGTGGCTAGCGGGTCCTACGAGCAGTACTTC | CASSLVASGSYEQYF
TRBJ2-2 | TRBD2 | TRBV2 | NA | TGTGCCAGCAGTGTGGCGGGAGGTAGTAGTAGCGGGGAGCTGTTTTTT | CASSVAGGSSSGELFF
TRBJ2-7 | TRBD1 | TRBV5-1 | NA | TGCGCCAGCAGCTCACAGGGGGACTCCTACGAGCAGTACTTC | CASSSQGDSYEQYF
TRBJ2-3 | NA | TRBV6-6 | NA | TGTGCCAGCAGTCACTCGTCGGATACGCAGTATTTT | CASSHSSDTQYF
TRBJ2-2 | TRBD2 | TRBV29-1 | NA | TGCAGCGTCCTAGCGGGAGGCACCGGGGAGCTGTTTTTT | CSVLAGGTGELFF
TRBJ1-5 | NA | TRBV7-3 | NA | TGTGCCAGCAGCTTAACCTCAGTTCATAGCAATCAGCCCCAGCATTTT | CASSLTSVHSNQPQHF
TRBJ2-1 | TRBD2 | TRBV13 | NA | TGTGCCAGCAGCGGTCCTAGCGGGAGGCCCAGCTCCTACAATGAGCAGTTCTTC | CASSGPSGRPSSYNEQFF
TRBJ2-7 | TRBD2 | TRBV18 | once | TGTGCCAGCTCACCCAGCGGGATTAGCTACGAGCAGTACTTC | CASSPSGISYEQYF
TRBJ1-5 | NA | TRBV30 | once | TGTGCCCGGGGGGGTCAGCCCCAGCATTTT | CARGGQPQHF
TRBJ2-7 | TRBD1 | TRBV28 | NA | TGTGCCAGCCTCGGGACAGGGGTCTCCTCCTTCTACGAGCAGTACTTC | CASLGTGVSSFYEQYF
TRBJ2-7 | TRBD2 | TRBV9 | NA | TGTGCCAGCAGCAGCGGGAGGGCCGGCTACGAGCAGTACTTC | CASSSGRAGYEQYF
TRBJ1-5 | NA | TRBV5-6 | few | TGTGCCAGCAGCCTCCATCCATCGGGGGTGGTTCAGCCCCAGCATTTT | CASSLHPSGVVQPQHF
TRBJ2-7 | TRBD1 | TRBV10-3 | once | TGTGCCATCAGTGGCCGGGACAGCTCCTACGAGCAGTACTTC | CAISGRDSSYEQYF
TRBJ2-3 | NA | TRBV30 | NA | TGTGCCTGGAGTGAAATCCCTGATACGCAGTATTTT | CAWSEIPDTQYF
TRBJ2-5 | TRBD2 | TRBV5-1 | NA | TGCGCCAGCAGCCCCGGGACTAGCGGGAGGGCCGTGGAGACCCAGTACTTC | CASSPGTSGRAVETQYF
TRBJ2-1 | NA | TRBV2 | once | TGTGCCAGCACTCGACGGAGGAGCTCCTACAATGAGCAGTTCTTC | CASTRRRSSYNEQFF
TRBJ1-1 | TRBD1 | TRBV19 | NA | TGTGCCAGTAGTGCCGACAGGGGTGGGGACACTGAAGCTTTCTTT | CASSADRGGDTEAFF
TRBJ2-1 | NA | TRBV11-3 | NA | TGTGCCAGCAGCTTAGGTAGCTTCCACTCCTACAATGAGCAGTTCTTC | CASSLGSFHSYNEQFF
TRBJ1-2 | NA | TRBV6-5 | NA | TGTGCCAGCAGTTATGACACCAATTATGGCTACACCTTC | CASSYDTNYGYTF
TRBJ2-7 | TRBD1 | TRBV27 | NA | TGTGCCAGCGGACCCAACAGGGGGAGGTTGTACTACGAGCAGTACTTC | CASGPNRGRLYYEQYF
TRBJ1-1 | NA | TRBV28 | NA | TGTGCCAGCAGCCCCCAGACTGAAGCTTTCTTT | CASSPQTEAFF
TRBJ2-5 | NA | TRBV5-8 | NA | TGTGCCAGCAGCCGCGGCAGGGGCCTCCAAGAGACCCAGTACTTC | CASSRGRGLQETQYF
TRBJ2-1 | NA | TRBV18 | NA | TGTGCCAGCTCACGCGGCCCTAGCAATGAGCAGTTCTTC | CASSRGPSNEQFF
TRBJ2-2 | NA | TRBV6-5 | NA | TGTGCCAGTTTCAGGAACACCGGGGAGCTGTTTTTT | CASFRNTGELFF
TRBJ2-2 | NA | TRBV6-5 | NA | TGTGCCAGCAAAACAGCCGGGGAGCTGTTTTTT | CASKTAGELFF
TRBJ2-6 | TRBD1 | TRBV18 | NA | TGTGCCAGCTCACCGGCGCGGCAGGGGGCCCACGGGGCCAACGTCCTGACTTTC | CASSPARQGAHGANVLTF
TRBJ1-4 | NA | TRBV28 | NA | TGTGCCAGCACTGTGGGAGGGGAAAAACTGTTTTTT | CASTVGGEKLFF
TRBJ2-7 | TRBD2 | TRBV14 | NA | TGTGCCAGCAGCCAAGATCCGGGACTAGCGGGAGTTGCCCGGCCGAGAGAGCAGTACTTC | CASSQDPGLAGVARPREQYF
TRBJ1-2 | NA | TRBV2 | NA | TGTGCCAGCAGTGAAGAGACAGTGGGTGGCTACACCTTC | CASSEETVGGYTF
TRBJ2-3 | TRBD2 | TRBV6-5 | NA | TGTGCCAGCAGTTACGGGTCGGGAGGGTTGGTAGATACGCAGTATTTT | CASSYGSGGLVDTQYF
TRBJ2-3 | NA | TRBV9 | NA | TGTGCCAGCAGCGCCCTAAGCGGGAGCACAGATACGCAGTATTTT | CASSALSGSTDTQYF
TRBJ2-7 | TRBD2 | TRBV7-2 | NA | TGTGCCAGCAGCTTACTAGCGGGAGGGCGTGATAGCGAGCAGTACTTC | CASSLLAGGRDSEQYF
TRBJ2-1 | NA | TRBV7-3 | few | TGTGCCAGCAGCTTATACTCCTCCTACAATGAGCAGTTCTTC | CASSLYSSYNEQFF
TRBJ1-2 | TRBD1 | TRBV20-1 | NA | TGCAGTCTTAGGACAGGCTATGGCTACACCTTC | CSLRTGYGYTF